This T cell receptor beta chain was sequenced in a study of blood T cells in healthy people across ages. Study-level findings and limits: Researchers judged that diversity estimates from one million T cells fell short of true values. The percentage of naive T cells correlated strongly with TCR beta diversity.

A few counts support this clonotype. Its antigen is undetermined. A second PCR, run for about 6 to 11 cycles, used a sample-barcoded 5' primer plus a J-beta primer mix. Every individual sample yielded 2.5 million or more paired-end reads (each containing CDR3). TCRdb passed the 5' RACE reads through MiXCR, listing each CDR3 protein once. The sample holds around 900,000 distinct CDR3 sequences, roughly 51% seen once. With each sample, at least 6 micrograms of total RNA were extracted. There are 14 residues in the CDR3. Germline values: CDR1 MGHRA, CDR2 YSYEKL. V shed 6 bases and J 2 bases; nucleotides not matched to a gene: 1.

The sample comprised blood. The TCR sequence derives from a woman aged 55 to 70 in good health. This chain joins TRBV4-1 and TRBJ2-6, with TRBD1 matching over 7 bases. The CDR3 protein is CASRDRAGANVLTF. The CDR3 nucleotides read TGCGCCAGCAGAGACAGGGCTGGGGCCAACGTCCTGACTTTC.